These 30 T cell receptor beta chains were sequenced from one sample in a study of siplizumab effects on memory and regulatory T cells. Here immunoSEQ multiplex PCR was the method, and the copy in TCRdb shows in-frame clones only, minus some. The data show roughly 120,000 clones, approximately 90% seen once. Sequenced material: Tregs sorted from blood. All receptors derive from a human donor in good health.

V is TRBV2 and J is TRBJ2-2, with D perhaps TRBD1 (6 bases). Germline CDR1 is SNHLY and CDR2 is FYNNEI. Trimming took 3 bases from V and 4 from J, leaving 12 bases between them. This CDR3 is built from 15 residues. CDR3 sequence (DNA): TGTGCCAGCAGTGATCGGGGCAGGGGCACCGGGGAGCTGTTTTTT. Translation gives CASSDRGRGTGELFF.

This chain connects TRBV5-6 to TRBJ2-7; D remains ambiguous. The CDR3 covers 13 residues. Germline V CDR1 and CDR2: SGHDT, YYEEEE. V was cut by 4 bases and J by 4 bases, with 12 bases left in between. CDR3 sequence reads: CASSPGPAYEQYF. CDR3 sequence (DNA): TGTGCCAGCAGCCCAGGCCCCGCATACGAGCAGTACTTC.

The CDR3 coding sequence is TGCAGCGTTGAAGGGCAGTTTCTTTTAGAAGCTTTCTTT. This sequence encodes CSVEGQFLLEAFF. The chain combines TRBV29-1 with TRBJ1-1; D ambiguous. This CDR3 comprises 13 residues. The V gene's germline CDR1 is SQVTM and CDR2 ANQGSEA. Trimming pared 1 base from V and 8 bases from J, leaving 14 bases between. Full variable domain (rest looked up from reference TRBV29-1 and TRBJ1-1): SAVISQKPSRDICQRGTSLTIQCQVDSQVTMMFWYRQQPGQSLTLIATANQGSEATYESGFVIDKFPISRPNLTFSTLTVSNMSPEDSSIYLCSVEGQFLLEAFFGQGTRLTVV.

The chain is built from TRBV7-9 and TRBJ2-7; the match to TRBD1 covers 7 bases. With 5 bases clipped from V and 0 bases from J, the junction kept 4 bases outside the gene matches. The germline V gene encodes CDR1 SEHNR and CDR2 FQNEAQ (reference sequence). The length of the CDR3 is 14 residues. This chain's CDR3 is CASSRQGPSYEQYF. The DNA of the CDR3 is TGTGCCAGCAGCCGACAGGGCCCCTCCTACGAGCAGTACTTC.

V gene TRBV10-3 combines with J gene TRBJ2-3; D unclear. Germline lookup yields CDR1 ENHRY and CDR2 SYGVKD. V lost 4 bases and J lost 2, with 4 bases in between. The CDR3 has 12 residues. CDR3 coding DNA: TGTGCCATCAGTGGGACCACAGATACGCAGTATTTT. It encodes CAISGTTDTQYF.

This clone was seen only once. CDR3 sequence reads: CASSSITEAFF. In nucleotides, the CDR3 is TGTGCCAGCAGCTCGATTACTGAAGCTTTCTTT. The chain employs TRBV7-2 and TRBJ1-1; the D is unclear. Trimming removed 4 bases from V and 5 bases from J, with 5 bases in between. Germline values: CDR1 SGHTA, CDR2 FQGNSA. The CDR3 extends over 11 amino acids.

The CDR3 DNA reads TGTGCTAGTGGTTTGGGTGGGCTTGGGGCCAACGTCCTGACTTTC. Residues: CASGLGGLGANVLTF. The rearrangement joins TRBV12-5 to TRBJ2-6; no firm D call. This CDR3 has 15 amino acids. V was cut by 1 base and J by 3 bases, with 7 bases left in between. CDR1 and CDR2 from the germline V gene are LGHNT and FRNRAP.

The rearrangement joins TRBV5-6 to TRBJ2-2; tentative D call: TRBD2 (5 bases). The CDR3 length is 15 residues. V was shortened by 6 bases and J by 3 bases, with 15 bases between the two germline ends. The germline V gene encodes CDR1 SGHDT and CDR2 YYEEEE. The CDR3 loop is CASTRTWFDTGELFF. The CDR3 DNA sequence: TGTGCCAGCACCCGGACTTGGTTTGACACCGGGGAGCTGTTTTTT.

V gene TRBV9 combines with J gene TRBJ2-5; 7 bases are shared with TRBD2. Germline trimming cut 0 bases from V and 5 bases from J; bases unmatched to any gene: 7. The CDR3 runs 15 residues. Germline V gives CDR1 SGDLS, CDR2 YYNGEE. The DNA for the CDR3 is TGTGCCAGCAGCGTAGCTGGAACCGGGGGGGAGACCCAGTACTTC. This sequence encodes CASSVAGTGGETQYF.

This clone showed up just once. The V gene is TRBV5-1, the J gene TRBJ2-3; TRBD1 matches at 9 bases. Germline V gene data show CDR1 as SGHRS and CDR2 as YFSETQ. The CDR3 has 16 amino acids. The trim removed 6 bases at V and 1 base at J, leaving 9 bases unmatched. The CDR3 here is CASTPKTGGGTDTQYF. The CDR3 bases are TGCGCCAGCACCCCGAAAACAGGGGGCGGCACAGATACGCAGTATTTT.

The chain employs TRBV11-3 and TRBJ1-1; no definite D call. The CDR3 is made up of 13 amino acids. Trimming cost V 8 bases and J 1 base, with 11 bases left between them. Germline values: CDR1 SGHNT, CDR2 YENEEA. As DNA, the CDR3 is TGTGCCAGCTCACTGCGGGGGAACACTGAAGCTTTCTTT. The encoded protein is CASSLRGNTEAFF.

The CDR3 bases are TGCGCCAGCAGCCATCTACTCCTAGCCAAAAACATTCAGTACTTC. Protein product: CASSHLLLAKNIQYF. This sequence joins TRBV4-1 and TRBJ2-4; D gene uncertain. Germline V gene lookup returns CDR1 MGHRA and CDR2 YSYEKL. V was cut by 3 bases and J by 0 bases, with 9 bases left in between. This CDR3 has 15 amino acids.

CDR3 DNA: TGCGCCAGCAGTCAAACAGGGGATCAGCCCCAGCATTTT. Translation: CASSQTGDQPQHF. This chain joins TRBV10-2 and TRBJ1-5, with 7 bases fitting TRBD1. CDR3 length: 13 amino acids. Germline loops: CDR1 WSHSY, CDR2 SAAADI. The ends lost 5 bases at V and 5 bases at J; junction bases unmatched: 3.

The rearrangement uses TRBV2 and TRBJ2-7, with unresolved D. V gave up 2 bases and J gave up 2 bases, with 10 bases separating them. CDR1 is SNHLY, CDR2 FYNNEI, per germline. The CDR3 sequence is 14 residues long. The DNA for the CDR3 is TGTGCCAGCAGTGAACCCCTCTACCCCTACGAGCAGTACTTC. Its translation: CASSEPLYPYEQYF. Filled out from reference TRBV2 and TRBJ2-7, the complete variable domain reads EPEVTQTPSHQVTQMGQEVILRCVPISNHLYFYWYRQILGQKVEFLVSFYNNEISEKSEIFDDQFSVERPDGSNFTLKIRSTKLEDSAMYFCASSEPLYPYEQYFGPGTRLTVT.

The CDR3 here is CATSSRDGDGYTF. The CDR3 DNA sequence: TGTGCCACCAGCAGTAGGGACGGGGATGGCTACACCTTC. The V and J genes are TRBV15 and TRBJ1-2; D might be TRBD1 (5 bases). The CDR3 has 13 amino acids. Per the germline V gene, CDR1 is LNHNV and CDR2 is YYDKDF (reference sequence). Between the trimmed V and J ends, which lost 3 bases and 6 bases, there was a span of 11 bases. Full variable domain (rest looked up from reference TRBV15 and TRBJ1-2): DAMVIQNPRYQVTQFGKPVTLSCSQTLNHNVMYWYQQKSSQAPKLLFHYYDKDFNNEADTPDNFQSRRPNTSFCFLDIRSPGLGDTAMYLCATSSRDGDGYTFGSGTRLTVV.

CDR3 sequence (DNA): TGTGCCAGCAGCTTAGGCGGGACAGGGGGCGTTGGCTACACCTTC. It encodes CASSLGGTGGVGYTF. The genes are TRBV7-6 and TRBJ1-2, with 12 bases aligning to TRBD1. With 1 base clipped from V and 7 bases from J, the junction kept 4 bases outside the gene matches. Germline CDR1 reads SGHVS; CDR2 reads FNYEAQ. This CDR3 has 15 residues.

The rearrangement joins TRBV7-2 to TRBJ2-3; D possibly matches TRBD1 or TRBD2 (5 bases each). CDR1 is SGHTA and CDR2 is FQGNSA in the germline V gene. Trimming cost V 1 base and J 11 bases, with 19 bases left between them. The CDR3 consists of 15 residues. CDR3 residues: CASSLGGALWARQYF. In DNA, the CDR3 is TGTGCCAGCAGCTTAGGAGGGGCGCTATGGGCTAGGCAGTATTTT.

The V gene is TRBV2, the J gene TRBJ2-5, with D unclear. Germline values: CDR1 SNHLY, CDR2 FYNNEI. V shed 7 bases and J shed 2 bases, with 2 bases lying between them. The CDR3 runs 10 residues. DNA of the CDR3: TGTGCCAGCAATCAAGAGACCCAGTACTTC. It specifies CASNQETQYF.

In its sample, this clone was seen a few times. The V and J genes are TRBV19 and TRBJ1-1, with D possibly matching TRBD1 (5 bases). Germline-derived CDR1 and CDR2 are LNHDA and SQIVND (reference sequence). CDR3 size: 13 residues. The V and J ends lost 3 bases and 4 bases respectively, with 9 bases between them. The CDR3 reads CASSMQGATEAFF. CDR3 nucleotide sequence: TGTGCCAGTAGTATGCAAGGGGCCACTGAAGCTTTCTTT.

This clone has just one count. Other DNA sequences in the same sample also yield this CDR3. In DNA form, the CDR3 reads TGTGCCAGCAGCCGCACCGGGACTTTAGGGTACGAGCAGTACTTC. This translates into CASSRTGTLGYEQYF. This chain joins TRBV5-4 and TRBJ2-7; TRBD2 might be the D (6 bases). This CDR3 has 15 amino acids. The germline V and J ends were trimmed by 4 bases and 4 bases, with 18 bases remaining between them. Germline lookup yields CDR1 SGHNT and CDR2 YYREEE (reference sequence).

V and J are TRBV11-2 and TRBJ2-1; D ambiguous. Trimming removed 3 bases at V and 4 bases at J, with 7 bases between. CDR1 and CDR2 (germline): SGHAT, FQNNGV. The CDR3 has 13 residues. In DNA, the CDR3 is TGTGCCAGCAGCTTGGTATCTTACAATGAGCAGTTCTTC. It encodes CASSLVSYNEQFF.

CDR3 sequence reads: CASSMDISNTGELFF. CDR3 nucleotide sequence: TGTGCCAGTAGTATGGACATCTCGAACACCGGGGAGCTGTTTTTT. The rearrangement uses TRBV19 and TRBJ2-2, with TRBD1 as a possible D gene (5 bases). V lost 3 bases to trimming and J lost 0 bases, with 8 bases between them. CDR3 length: 15 amino acids. CDR1 and CDR2 (germline): LNHDA, SQIVND (reference sequence).

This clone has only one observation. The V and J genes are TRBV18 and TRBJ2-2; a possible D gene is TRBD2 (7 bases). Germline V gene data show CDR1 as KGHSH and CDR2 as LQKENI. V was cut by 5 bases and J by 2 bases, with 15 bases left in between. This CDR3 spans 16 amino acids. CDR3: CASSAVAGANTGELFF. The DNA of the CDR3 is TGTGCCAGCTCAGCGGTCGCGGGGGCCAACACCGGGGAGCTGTTTTTT.

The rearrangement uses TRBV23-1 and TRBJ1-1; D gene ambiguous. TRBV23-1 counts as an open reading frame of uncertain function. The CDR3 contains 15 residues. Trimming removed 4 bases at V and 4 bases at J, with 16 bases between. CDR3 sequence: CASSRHETQSTEAFF. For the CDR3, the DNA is TGCGCCAGCAGTCGTCACGAGACACAGAGCACTGAAGCTTTCTTT.

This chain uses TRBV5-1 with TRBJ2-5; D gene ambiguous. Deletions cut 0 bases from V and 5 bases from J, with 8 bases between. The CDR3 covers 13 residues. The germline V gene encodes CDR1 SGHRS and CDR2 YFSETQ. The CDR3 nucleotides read TGCGCCAGCAGCTTGGGTCTGCGCGAGACCCAGTACTTC. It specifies CASSLGLRETQYF.

As DNA, the CDR3 is TGTGCCATCAGTGACTCGTCAGGGCAATGGAATGAGCAGTTCTTC. The encoded protein is CAISDSSGQWNEQFF. This chain uses TRBV10-3 with TRBJ2-1, with D tentatively TRBD1 (5 bases). CDR3 length: 15 amino acids. The germline V gene has CDR1 ENHRY and CDR2 SYGVKD. Trimming removed 3 bases from V and 7 bases from J, with 16 bases in between.

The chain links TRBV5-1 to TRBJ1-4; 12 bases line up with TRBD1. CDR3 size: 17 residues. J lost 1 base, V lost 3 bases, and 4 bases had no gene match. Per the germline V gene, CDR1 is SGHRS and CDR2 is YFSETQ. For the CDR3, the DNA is TGCGCCAGCAGCTCGGGACAGGGGGCTCAAACTAATGAAAAACTGTTTTTT. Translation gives CASSSGQGAQTNEKLFF.

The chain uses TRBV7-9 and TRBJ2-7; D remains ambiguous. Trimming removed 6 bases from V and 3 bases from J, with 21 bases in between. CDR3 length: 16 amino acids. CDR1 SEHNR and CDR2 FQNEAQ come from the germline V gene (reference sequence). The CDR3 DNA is TGTGCCAGCAGACCTCAAGACCTAGGGATTGGCTACGAGCAGTACTTC. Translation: CASRPQDLGIGYEQYF.

CDR3 DNA sequence: TGTGCCATCAGTGAGTCGAAAGGGACTAATGAAAAACTGTTTTTT. Its protein product is CAISESKGTNEKLFF. The chain couples TRBV10-3 to TRBJ1-4; no firm D call. The CDR3 is made up of 15 amino acids. V was cut by 0 bases and J by 2 bases, with 7 bases left in between. CDR1 is ENHRY and CDR2 is SYGVKD in the germline V gene.

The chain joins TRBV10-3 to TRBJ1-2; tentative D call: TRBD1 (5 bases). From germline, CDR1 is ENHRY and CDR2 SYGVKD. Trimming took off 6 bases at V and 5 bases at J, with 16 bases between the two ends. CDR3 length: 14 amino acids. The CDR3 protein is CAIRREQTVYGYTF. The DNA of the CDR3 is TGTGCCATCAGGAGGGAACAGACAGTTTATGGCTACACCTTC.